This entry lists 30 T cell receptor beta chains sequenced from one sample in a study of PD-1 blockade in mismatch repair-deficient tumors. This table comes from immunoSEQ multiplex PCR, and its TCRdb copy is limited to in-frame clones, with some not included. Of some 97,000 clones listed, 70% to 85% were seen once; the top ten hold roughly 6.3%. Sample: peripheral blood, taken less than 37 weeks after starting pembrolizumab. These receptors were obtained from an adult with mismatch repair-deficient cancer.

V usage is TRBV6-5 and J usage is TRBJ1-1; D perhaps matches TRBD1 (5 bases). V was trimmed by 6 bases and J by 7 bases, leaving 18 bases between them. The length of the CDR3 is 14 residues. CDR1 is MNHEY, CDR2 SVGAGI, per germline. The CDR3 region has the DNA TGTGCCAGCAGCCGAAAAAATCGGGACCGTGAAGCTTTCTTT. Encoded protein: CASSRKNRDREAFF.

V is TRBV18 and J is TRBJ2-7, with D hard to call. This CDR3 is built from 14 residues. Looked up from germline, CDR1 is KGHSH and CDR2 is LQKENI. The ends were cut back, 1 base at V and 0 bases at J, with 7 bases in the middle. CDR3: CASSPQGYSYEQYF. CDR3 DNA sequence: TGTGCCAGCTCACCACAGGGCTACTCCTACGAGCAGTACTTC.

The CDR3 DNA sequence: TGCAGCTCCATGAGGGACCCCAACACAGATACGCAGTATTTT. It is translated as CSSMRDPNTDTQYF. This chain uses TRBV29-1 with TRBJ2-3; D might be TRBD1 or TRBD2, each matching 5 bases. V was trimmed by 8 bases and J by 2 bases, leaving 17 bases between them. CDR1 SQVTM and CDR2 ANQGSEA come from the germline V gene. The CDR3 contains 14 residues.

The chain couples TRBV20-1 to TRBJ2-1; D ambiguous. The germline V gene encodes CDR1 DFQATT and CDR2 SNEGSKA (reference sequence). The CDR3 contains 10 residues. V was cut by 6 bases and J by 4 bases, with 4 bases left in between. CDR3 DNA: TGCAGTGCGGAATACAATGAGCAGTTCTTC. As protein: CSAEYNEQFF.

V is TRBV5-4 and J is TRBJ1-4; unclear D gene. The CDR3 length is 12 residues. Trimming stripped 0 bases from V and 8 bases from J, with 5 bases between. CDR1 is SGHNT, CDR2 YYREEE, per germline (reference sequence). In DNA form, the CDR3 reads TGTGCCAGCAGCTTGGATCAGGAAAAACTGTTTTTT. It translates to CASSLDQEKLFF.

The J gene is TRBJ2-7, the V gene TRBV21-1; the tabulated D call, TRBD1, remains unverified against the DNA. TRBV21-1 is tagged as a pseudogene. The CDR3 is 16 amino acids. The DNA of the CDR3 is TGTGCCAGCAGCAAAGCCATCGGACAGGGGTCCTACGAGCAGTACTTC. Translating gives CASSKAIGQGSYEQYF.

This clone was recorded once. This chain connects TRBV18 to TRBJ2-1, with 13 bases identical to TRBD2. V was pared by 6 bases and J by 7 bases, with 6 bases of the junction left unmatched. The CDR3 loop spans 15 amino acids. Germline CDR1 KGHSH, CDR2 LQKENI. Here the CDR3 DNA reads TGTGCCAGCTCGGAATGGACTAGCGGGAGTAATGAGCAGTTCTTC. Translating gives CASSEWTSGSNEQFF.

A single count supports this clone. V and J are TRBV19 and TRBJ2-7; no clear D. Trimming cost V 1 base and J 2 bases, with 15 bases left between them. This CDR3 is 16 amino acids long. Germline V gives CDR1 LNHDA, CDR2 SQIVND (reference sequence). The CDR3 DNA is TGTGCCAGTAGTATAGGGTCGACGGATTATACCTACGAGCAGTACTTC. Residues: CASSIGSTDYTYEQYF.

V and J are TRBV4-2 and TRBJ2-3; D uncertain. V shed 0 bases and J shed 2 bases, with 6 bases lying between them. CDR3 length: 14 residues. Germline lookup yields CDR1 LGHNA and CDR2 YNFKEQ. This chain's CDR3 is CASSQETTTDTQYF. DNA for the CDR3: TGTGCCAGCAGCCAAGAGACGACCACAGATACGCAGTATTTT.

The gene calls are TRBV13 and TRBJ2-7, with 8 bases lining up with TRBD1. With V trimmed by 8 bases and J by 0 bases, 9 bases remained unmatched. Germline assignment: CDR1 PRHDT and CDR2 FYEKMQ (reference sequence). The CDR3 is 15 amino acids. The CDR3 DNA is TGTGCCAGCGGGGGGACAGGTCGAGGCTCCTACGAGCAGTACTTC. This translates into CASGGTGRGSYEQYF. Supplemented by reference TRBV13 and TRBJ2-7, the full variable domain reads AAGVIQSPRHLIKEKRETATLKCYPIPRHDTVYWYQQGPGQDPQFLISFYEKMQSDKGSIPDRFSAQQFSDYHSELNMSSLELGDSALYFCASGGTGRGSYEQYFGPGTRLTVT.

CDR3 loop: CAISRRTGDHTTNTGELFF. CDR3 nucleotides: TGTGCCATCAGTCGAAGGACAGGGGACCACACAACGAACACCGGGGAGCTGTTTTTT. This chain uses TRBV10-3 with TRBJ2-2; 9 nucleotides match TRBD1. This CDR3 spans 19 amino acids. Germline-derived CDR1 and CDR2 are ENHRY and SYGVKD. With V trimmed by 5 bases and J by 0 bases, 13 bases remained unmatched.

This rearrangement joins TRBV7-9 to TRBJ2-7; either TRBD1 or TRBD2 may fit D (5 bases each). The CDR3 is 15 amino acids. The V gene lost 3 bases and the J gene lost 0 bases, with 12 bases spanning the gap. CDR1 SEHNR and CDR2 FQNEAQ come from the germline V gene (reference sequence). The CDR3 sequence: CASSLGDRLSYEQYF. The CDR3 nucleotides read TGTGCCAGCAGCTTGGGGGACCGTCTCTCCTACGAGCAGTACTTC. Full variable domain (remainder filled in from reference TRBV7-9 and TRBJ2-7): DTGVSQNPRHKITKRGQNVTFRCDPISEHNRLYWYRQTLGQGPEFLTYFQNEAQLEKSRLLSDRFSAERPKGSFSTLEIQRTEQGDSAMYLCASSLGDRLSYEQYFGPGTRLTVT.

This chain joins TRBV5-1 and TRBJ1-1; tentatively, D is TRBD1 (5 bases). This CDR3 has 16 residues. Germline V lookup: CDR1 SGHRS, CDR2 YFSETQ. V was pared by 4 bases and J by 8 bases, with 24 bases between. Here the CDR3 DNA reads TGCGCCAGCAGCCCGTCCGGGACCTTCAGGAGTATAGAAGCTTTCTTT. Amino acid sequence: CASSPSGTFRSIEAFF.

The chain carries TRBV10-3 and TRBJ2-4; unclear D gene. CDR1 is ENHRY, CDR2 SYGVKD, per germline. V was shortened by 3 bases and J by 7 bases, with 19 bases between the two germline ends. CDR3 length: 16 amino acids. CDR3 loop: CAISETGPGDANIQYF. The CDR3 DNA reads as TGTGCCATCAGTGAAACGGGCCCCGGTGATGCGAACATTCAGTACTTC.

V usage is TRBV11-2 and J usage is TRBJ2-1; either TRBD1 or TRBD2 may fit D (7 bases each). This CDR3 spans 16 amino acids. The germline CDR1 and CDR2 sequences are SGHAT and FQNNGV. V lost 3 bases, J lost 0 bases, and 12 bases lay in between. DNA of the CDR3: TGTGCCAGCAGCTTCCGGGGGGACAGCTCCTACAATGAGCAGTTCTTC. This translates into CASSFRGDSSYNEQFF.

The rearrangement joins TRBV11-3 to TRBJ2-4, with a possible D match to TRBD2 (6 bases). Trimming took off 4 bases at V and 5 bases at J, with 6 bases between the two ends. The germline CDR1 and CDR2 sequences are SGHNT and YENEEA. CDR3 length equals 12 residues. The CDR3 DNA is TGTGCCAGCAGCTGGGGGGAAAACATTCAGTACTTC. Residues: CASSWGENIQYF.

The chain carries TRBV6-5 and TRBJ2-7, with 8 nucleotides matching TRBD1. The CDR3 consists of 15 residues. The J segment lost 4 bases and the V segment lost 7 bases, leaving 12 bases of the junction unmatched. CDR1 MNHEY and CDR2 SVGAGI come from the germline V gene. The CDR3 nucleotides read TGTGCCAGCAAGCGAACCGGGACAGGAGATTACGAGCAGTACTTC. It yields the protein CASKRTGTGDYEQYF.

This chain's CDR3 is CASSLWDSNTEAFF. The CDR3 DNA reads TGCGCCAGCAGCTTGTGGGACTCGAACACTGAAGCTTTCTTT. J is TRBJ1-1 and V is TRBV5-1, with D perhaps matching TRBD1 (5 bases). Germline V lookup: CDR1 SGHRS, CDR2 YFSETQ. CDR3 size: 14 residues. The V and J ends lost 1 base and 1 base respectively, with 8 bases between them.

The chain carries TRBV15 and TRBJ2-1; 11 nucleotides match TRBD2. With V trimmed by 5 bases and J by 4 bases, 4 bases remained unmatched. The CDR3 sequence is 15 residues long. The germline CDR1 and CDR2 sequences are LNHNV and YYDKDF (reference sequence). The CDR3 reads CATSPTSGRYNEQFF. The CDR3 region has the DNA TGTGCCACCAGCCCTACTAGCGGGAGATACAATGAGCAGTTCTTC. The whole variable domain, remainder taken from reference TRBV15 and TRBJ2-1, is DAMVIQNPRYQVTQFGKPVTLSCSQTLNHNVMYWYQQKSSQAPKLLFHYYDKDFNNEADTPDNFQSRRPNTSFCFLDIRSPGLGDTAMYLCATSPTSGRYNEQFFGPGTRLTVL.

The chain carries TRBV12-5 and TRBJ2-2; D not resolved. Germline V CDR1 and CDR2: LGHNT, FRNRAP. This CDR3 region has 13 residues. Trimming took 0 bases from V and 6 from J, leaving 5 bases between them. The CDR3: CASGLVRPGELFF. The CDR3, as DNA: TGTGCTAGTGGTTTGGTACGTCCCGGGGAGCTGTTTTTT.

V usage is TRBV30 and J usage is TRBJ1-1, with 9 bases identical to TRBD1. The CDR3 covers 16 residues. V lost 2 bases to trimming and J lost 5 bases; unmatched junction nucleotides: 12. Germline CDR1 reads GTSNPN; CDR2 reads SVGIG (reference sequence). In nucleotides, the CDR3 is TGTGCCTGGAGTTCTGGGACAGGGCGGGTAGGGACTGAAGCTTTCTTT. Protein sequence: CAWSSGTGRVGTEAFF.

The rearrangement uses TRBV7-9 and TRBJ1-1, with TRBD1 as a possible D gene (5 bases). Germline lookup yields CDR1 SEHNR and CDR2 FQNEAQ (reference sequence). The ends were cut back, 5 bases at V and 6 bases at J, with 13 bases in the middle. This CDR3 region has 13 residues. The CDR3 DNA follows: TGTGCCAGCAGCACAGGACACCCGGCTGAAGCTTTCTTT. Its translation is CASSTGHPAEAFF.

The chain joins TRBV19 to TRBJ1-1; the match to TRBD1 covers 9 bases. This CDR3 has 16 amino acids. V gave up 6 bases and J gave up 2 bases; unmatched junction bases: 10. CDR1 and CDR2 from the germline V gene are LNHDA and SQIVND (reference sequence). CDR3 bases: TGTGCCAGTAGGAAATCAACAGGGGGCCTCAACACTGAAGCTTTCTTT. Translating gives CASRKSTGGLNTEAFF. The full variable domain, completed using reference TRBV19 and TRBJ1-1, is DGGITQSPKYLFRKEGQNVTLSCEQNLNHDAMYWYRQDPGQGLRLIYYSQIVNDFQKGDIAEGYSVSREKKESFPLTVTSAQKNPTAFYLCASRKSTGGLNTEAFFGQGTRLTVV.

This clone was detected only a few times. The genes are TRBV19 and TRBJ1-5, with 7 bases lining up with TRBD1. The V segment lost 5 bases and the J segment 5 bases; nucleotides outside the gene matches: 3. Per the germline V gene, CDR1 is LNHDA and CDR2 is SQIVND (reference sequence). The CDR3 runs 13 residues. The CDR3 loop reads CASSLTGDQPQHF. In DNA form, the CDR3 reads TGTGCCAGTAGTCTCACAGGGGATCAGCCCCAGCATTTT.

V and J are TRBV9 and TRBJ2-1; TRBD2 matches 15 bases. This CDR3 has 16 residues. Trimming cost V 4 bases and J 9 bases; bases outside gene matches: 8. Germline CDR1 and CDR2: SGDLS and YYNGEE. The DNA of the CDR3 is TGTGCCAGCAGCTCCCGGACTAGCGGGAGGGAAGCTGAGCAGTTCTTC. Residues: CASSSRTSGREAEQFF.

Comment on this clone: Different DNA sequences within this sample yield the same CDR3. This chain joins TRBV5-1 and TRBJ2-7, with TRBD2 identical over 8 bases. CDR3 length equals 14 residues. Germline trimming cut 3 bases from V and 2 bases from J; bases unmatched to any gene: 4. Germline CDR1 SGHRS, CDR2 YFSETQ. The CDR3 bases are TGCGCCAGCAGCTCCAGCGGGGGAGCCTACGAGCAGTACTTC. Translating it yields CASSSSGGAYEQYF. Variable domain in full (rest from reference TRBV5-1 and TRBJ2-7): KAGVTQTPRYLIKTRGQQVTLSCSPISGHRSVSWYQQTPGQGLQFLFEYFSETQRNKGNFPGRFSGRQFSNSRSEMNVSTLELGDSALYLCASSSSGGAYEQYFGPGTRLTVT.

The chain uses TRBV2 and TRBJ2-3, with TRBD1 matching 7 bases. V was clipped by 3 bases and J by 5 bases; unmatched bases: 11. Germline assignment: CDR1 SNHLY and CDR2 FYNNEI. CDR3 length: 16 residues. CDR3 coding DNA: TGTGCCAGCAGTGACCCAGACAGGGTTATGCTAGATACGCAGTATTTT. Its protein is CASSDPDRVMLDTQYF.

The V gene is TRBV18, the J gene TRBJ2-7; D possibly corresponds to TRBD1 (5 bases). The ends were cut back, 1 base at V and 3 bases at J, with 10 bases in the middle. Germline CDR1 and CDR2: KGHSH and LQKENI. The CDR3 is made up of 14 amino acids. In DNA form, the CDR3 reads TGTGCCAGCTCACCACAGGGGCAGGACTACGAGCAGTACTTC. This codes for CASSPQGQDYEQYF.

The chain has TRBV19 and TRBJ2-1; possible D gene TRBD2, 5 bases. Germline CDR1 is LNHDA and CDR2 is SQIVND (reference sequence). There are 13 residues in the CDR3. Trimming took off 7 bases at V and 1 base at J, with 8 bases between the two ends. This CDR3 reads CASNEGSYNEQFF. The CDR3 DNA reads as TGTGCCAGTAACGAGGGATCCTACAATGAGCAGTTCTTC.

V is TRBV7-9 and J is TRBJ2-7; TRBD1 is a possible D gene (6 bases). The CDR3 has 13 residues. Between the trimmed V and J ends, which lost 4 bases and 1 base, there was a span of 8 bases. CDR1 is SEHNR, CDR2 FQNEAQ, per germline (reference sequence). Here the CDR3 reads CASSWDTSYEQYF. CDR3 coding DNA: TGTGCCAGCAGCTGGGACACTTCCTACGAGCAGTACTTC.